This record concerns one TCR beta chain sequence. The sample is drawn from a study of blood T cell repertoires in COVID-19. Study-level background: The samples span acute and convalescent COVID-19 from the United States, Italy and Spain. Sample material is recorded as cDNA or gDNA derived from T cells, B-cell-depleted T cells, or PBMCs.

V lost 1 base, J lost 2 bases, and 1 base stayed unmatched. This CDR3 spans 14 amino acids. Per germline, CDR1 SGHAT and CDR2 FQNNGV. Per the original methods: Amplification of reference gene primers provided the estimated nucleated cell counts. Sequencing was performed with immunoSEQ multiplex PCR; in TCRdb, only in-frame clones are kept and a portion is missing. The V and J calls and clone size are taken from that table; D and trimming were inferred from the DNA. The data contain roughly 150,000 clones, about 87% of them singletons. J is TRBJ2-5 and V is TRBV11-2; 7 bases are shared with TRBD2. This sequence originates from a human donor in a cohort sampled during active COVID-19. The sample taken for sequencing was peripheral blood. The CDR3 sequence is CASSLVGGQETQYF. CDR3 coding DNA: TGTGCCAGCAGCTTAGTCGGGGGGCAAGAGACCCAGTACTTC.